This T cell receptor beta chain is from a study of T cells expressing NK-cell markers (TCRdb year 2020). Regarding the study in general: Three sorted T-cell subsets (CD3+CD56+NKG2C+, CD3+CD56+NKG2C- and CD3+CD56-NKG2C+) from under ten donors had their TCR beta-chain repertoires profiled. Seven of the eight sequenced donors were HCMV-seropositive and one was HCMV-seronegative. The study sequenced eight donors, all healthy volunteers chosen at random: three men and five women. Libraries were sequenced as 2 x 150 bp reads on Illumina HiSeq 2000/2500, MiSeq or NextSeq. Points the paper makes about the study in general: Those dominant clonotypes were again the most abundant among CD3+CD56-NKG2C+ cells in a handful of donors, at roughly 25-60.1%. Whether the expanded NKG2C-expressing T cell clones were specific for HCMV antigens remained unclear. In over five donors, the dominant CD3+CD56+NKG2C+ clonotypes were among the top 10 CD8+ clonotypes and accounted for about 1.0-8% of CD8+ T cells.

Sequencing was carried out with an Illumina HiSeq 2000. The TCR beta cDNA libraries were made using 5'RACE template switching, a step that added both a universal primer site and unique molecular identifiers. cDNA synthesis was primed from the TCR beta constant segment and was followed by two successive PCR amplification steps. Per the authors' processing: MIGEC was used to demultiplex reads and group the reads by UMI, and MiTCR was used to assemble and quantify clonotypes. To exclude erroneous sequences, any TCR cDNA sequence not supported by at least two reads was discarded. The tcR package was used for downstream repertoire analysis, and clonotypes were matched across fractions by CDR3 nucleotide sequence plus V segment. Antigen specificity was annotated against VDJdb with VDJmatch, allowing one amino acid substitution in CDR3. TCRdb reprocessed the reads, and each CDR3 protein sequence is entered once, without DNA. The V and J calls come from TCRdb's annotation, not from the publication. The table kept for this sample lists roughly 420,000 distinct CDR3 sequences. The top ten clones comprise 7.3% of the sample.

A commercial ELISA kit detecting HCMV-specific IgG in serum was used to determine HCMV serostatus. Peripheral blood mononuclear cells were isolated from blood by Ficoll density gradient centrifugation. With respect to this clonotype: Its antigen is not yet known.

The receptor was isolated from a woman aged 18 to 69 in good health. Sequencing used blood T cells: a sorted CD56 or NKG2C T cell subset, CD4+ or CD8+ T cells, or bulk PBMC T cells (not recorded which).

The CDR3 protein: CASSFSRRGMNQPQHF. Rearrangement joined TRBV12-3 or TRBV12-4 to TRBJ1-5; TCRdb designates TRBD1, a call that cannot be tested without DNA. The CDR3, cysteine through phenylalanine, is 16 amino acids long. No coding sequence is recorded.